Listed here are 20 T cell receptor beta chains from one sample, sequenced in a study of early T cells in non-severe SARS-CoV-2 infection. TCRdb itself ran the 5' RACE reads through MiXCR, one entry per CDR3 protein. The sample holds roughly 83,000 distinct CDR3 sequences, 9.5% to 15% seen once. Sequenced material: whole blood, taken at baseline. These TCRs come from an adult who was a healthcare worker with PCR-confirmed SARS-CoV-2 infection or an uninfected control (not recorded which).

There are a few counts of this clonotype. V and J are TRBV6-1 and TRBJ2-5; TRBD1 aligns across 11 bases. Germline CDR1 MNHNS, CDR2 SASEGT. V shed 3 bases, J shed 7 bases, and the junction held 16 bases outside the gene matches. This CDR3 is built from 18 residues. This chain's CDR3 is CASSDRGGGQGADGTQYF. CDR3 nucleotides: TGTGCCAGCAGTGACCGCGGCGGAGGACAGGGGGCCGACGGGACCCAGTACTTC.

The chain combines TRBV9 with TRBJ2-1; D might be TRBD2 (5 bases). The CDR3 covers 13 residues. Trimming took off 0 bases at V and 9 bases at J, with 10 bases between the two ends. Germline-derived CDR1 and CDR2 are SGDLS and YYNGEE. Here the CDR3 DNA reads TGTGCCAGCAGCGTAGATTATCGGGGTGAGCAGTTCTTC. Protein: CASSVDYRGEQFF.

The chain joins TRBV7-3 to TRBJ1-5; 9 nucleotides agree with TRBD1. CDR1 and CDR2 (germline): SGHTA, FQGTGA. After removal of 0 bases from V and 5 bases from J, the junction contained 14 bases not matched to a gene. The CDR3 is 19 amino acids. Here the CDR3 DNA reads TGTGCCAGCAGCTTAACGGGACAGGGCGGCGTAAAAGGCTATCAGCCCCAGCATTTT. The encoded protein is CASSLTGQGGVKGYQPQHF.

A few counts support this clonotype. The chain is built from TRBV2 and TRBJ2-1; 10 bases agree with TRBD2. V lost 6 bases and J lost 0; bases outside the gene matches: 5. The CDR3 length is 16 residues. CDR1 is SNHLY and CDR2 is FYNNEI in the germline V gene. The CDR3 nucleotides read TGTGCCAGCAGGACGCCTAGCGGGAGCTCCTACAATGAGCAGTTCTTC. As protein: CASRTPSGSSYNEQFF.

The sample holds many counts of this clonotype. The chain employs TRBV7-8 and TRBJ1-3; D is possibly TRBD1 (5 bases). The V and J ends lost 5 bases and 0 bases respectively, with 23 bases between them. This CDR3 is 19 amino acids long. Germline CDR1 and CDR2: SGHVS and FQNEAQ. The CDR3 sequence is CASSPFWGIGGSSGNTIYF. The CDR3, as DNA: TGTGCCAGCAGCCCCTTTTGGGGGATAGGAGGGAGCTCTGGAAACACCATATATTTT.

The chain is built from TRBV30 and TRBJ1-3; D call uncertain. Trimming removed 1 base at V and 6 bases at J, with 4 bases between. The CDR3 extends over 11 amino acids. The germline CDR1 and CDR2 sequences are GTSNPN and SVGIG (reference sequence). DNA of the CDR3: TGTGCCTGGAGTGACCAAAACACCATATATTTT. Translating gives CAWSDQNTIYF.

This clonotype has only a few counts. The genes are TRBV21-1 and TRBJ2-2; TRBD1 is the table's D call, not checked against the DNA. TRBV21-1 is annotated as a pseudogene. The CDR3 length is 14 residues. CDR3 in DNA: TGTGCCAGCACCCCGAGGGGGAACACCGGGGAGCTGTTTTTT. Residues: CASTPRGNTGELFF.

The genes are TRBV10-3 and TRBJ1-1; 7 bases are a match to TRBD1. The CDR3 length is 14 residues. Germline V gene lookup returns CDR1 ENHRY and CDR2 SYGVKD. The V gene end was trimmed by 2 bases and the J gene end by 5 bases; junction bases not matched to a gene: 5. The CDR3 DNA follows: TGTGCCATCAGTGAGGGGGGCAGGGGGACTGAAGCTTTCTTT. Amino acids: CAISEGGRGTEAFF.

This clonotype was detected a few times. V is TRBV18 and J is TRBJ2-1; tentative D call: TRBD1 (6 bases). The length of the CDR3 is 13 residues. Between the trimmed V and J ends, which lost 4 bases and 12 bases, there was a span of 16 bases. CDR1 and CDR2 from the germline V gene are KGHSH and LQKENI. In DNA form, the CDR3 reads TGTGCCAGCTCACGAGATTTCGGACAGAGGCAGTTCTTC. Translating it yields CASSRDFGQRQFF.

CDR3 DNA sequence: TGTGCCAGCGGGACAAACACCGGGGAGCTGTTTTTT. It is translated as CASGTNTGELFF. V is TRBV2 and J is TRBJ2-2; TRBD1 is a possible D gene (6 bases). Trimming took 8 bases from V and 2 from J, leaving 6 bases between them. CDR3 length: 12 amino acids. Germline lookup yields CDR1 SNHLY and CDR2 FYNNEI. The whole variable domain, filled in from reference TRBV2 and TRBJ2-2, reads EPEVTQTPSHQVTQMGQEVILRCVPISNHLYFYWYRQILGQKVEFLVSFYNNEISEKSEIFDDQFSVERPDGSNFTLKIRSTKLEDSAMYFCASGTNTGELFFGEGSRLTVL.

This clonotype was observed a few times. V gene TRBV19 combines with J gene TRBJ1-5, with D perhaps TRBD1 (5 bases). CDR1 is LNHDA and CDR2 is SQIVND in the germline V gene (reference sequence). The CDR3 is made up of 12 amino acids. V lost 6 bases and J lost 11, with 14 bases in between. The CDR3 sequence: CASRAQGKTQHF. DNA of the CDR3: TGTGCCAGTAGGGCCCAGGGCAAGACCCAGCATTTT.

This sequence joins TRBV6-5 and TRBJ2-4, with D hard to call. V lost 2 bases, J lost 0 bases, and 8 bases lay in between. This CDR3 contains 15 residues. Germline values: CDR1 MNHEY, CDR2 SVGAGI. The CDR3 region has the DNA TGTGCCAGCAGTTACAAGTCCTTAGCCAAAAACATTCAGTACTTC. Its translation is CASSYKSLAKNIQYF.

This chain uses TRBV7-9 with TRBJ2-3; D possibly corresponds to TRBD2 (5 bases). Germline V lookup: CDR1 SEHNR, CDR2 FQNEAQ (reference sequence). Trimming removed 2 bases at V and 6 bases at J, with 12 bases between. The CDR3 runs 14 residues. The CDR3 DNA sequence: TGTGCCAGCAGCTTATCGGGGATGCGGGATACGCAGTATTTT. Protein product: CASSLSGMRDTQYF. The whole variable domain, filled in from reference TRBV7-9 and TRBJ2-3, reads DTGVSQNPRHKITKRGQNVTFRCDPISEHNRLYWYRQTLGQGPEFLTYFQNEAQLEKSRLLSDRFSAERPKGSFSTLEIQRTEQGDSAMYLCASSLSGMRDTQYFGPGTRLTVL.

The V gene is TRBV5-8, the J gene TRBJ2-7, with D unresolved. Trimming cost V 4 bases and J 5 bases, with 7 bases left between them. The germline V gene has CDR1 SGHTS and CDR2 YDEGEE. The CDR3 has 11 residues. Here the CDR3 reads CASSPRDEQYF. CDR3 bases: TGTGCCAGCAGCCCCCGTGACGAGCAGTACTTC.

This clonotype was recorded a few times. This sequence joins TRBV7-6 and TRBJ2-4, with unresolved D. Trimming took off 4 bases at V and 2 bases at J, with 6 bases between the two ends. CDR1 is SGHVS, CDR2 FNYEAQ, per germline. This CDR3 is built from 13 residues. CDR3 sequence (DNA): TGTGCCAGCAGCTCGGCGACCAAAAACATTCAGTACTTC. As protein: CASSSATKNIQYF.

The CDR3 here is CASSPREGDQPQHF. CDR3 DNA sequence: TGTGCCAGCTCACCAAGGGAGGGGGACCAGCCCCAGCATTTT. This chain connects TRBV18 to TRBJ1-5, with a possible D match to TRBD1 (6 bases). Trimming removed 2 bases from V and 7 bases from J, with 12 bases in between. Looked up from germline, CDR1 is KGHSH and CDR2 is LQKENI. The CDR3 is made up of 14 amino acids.

This clonotype showed up just once. CDR3 DNA sequence: TGTGCCTGGGGACTGACTAATACGCAGTATTTT. It translates to CAWGLTNTQYF. The rearrangement joins TRBV30 to TRBJ2-3, with D possibly TRBD2 on 5 matching bases. The CDR3 length is 11 residues. Germline V CDR1 and CDR2: GTSNPN, SVGIG (reference sequence). V was pared by 5 bases and J by 7 bases, with 10 bases between.

V is TRBV5-1 and J is TRBJ2-7; the match to TRBD1 covers 8 bases. This CDR3 contains 14 residues. V lost 2 bases to trimming and J lost 4 bases; unmatched junction nucleotides: 5. Germline-derived CDR1 and CDR2 are SGHRS and YFSETQ. CDR3 loop: CASSFGRGLYEQYF. Written as DNA, the CDR3 is TGCGCCAGCAGCTTTGGCAGGGGGCTTTACGAGCAGTACTTC.

As for this clonotype: The junction does not match germline at one end; this may be a read error. The V and J genes are TRBV3-1 and TRBJ1-1; maybe TRBD1 (6 bases). The germline V gene has CDR1 LGHDT and CDR2 YNNKEL (reference sequence). This CDR3 has 12 residues. The CDR3 nucleotides read TGTGCCAGCTGCCAATTAGGAGGGGGAGCTTTCTTT. It yields the protein CASCQLGGGAFF.

The V gene is TRBV3-1, the J gene TRBJ2-7; no clear D gene. V lost 3 bases and J lost 3, with 12 bases in between. CDR1 is LGHDT and CDR2 is YNNKEL in the germline V gene (reference sequence). CDR3 length: 14 residues. As DNA, the CDR3 is TGTGCCAGCAGCCATGGCCCCAAGGGCTACGAGCAGTACTTC. Translating it yields CASSHGPKGYEQYF.